This TCR beta chain derives from a study of blood T cell repertoires in COVID-19. Study information: Spain, Italy and the United States supplied samples that represented acute and convalescent COVID-19. T cells, B-cell-depleted T cells, or PBMCs supplied cDNA or gDNA.

J was trimmed by 4 bases and V by 8 bases; bases with no gene match: 7. CDR1 is PRHDT, CDR2 FYEKMQ, per germline (reference sequence). The CDR3 has 13 amino acids. Original processing notes: Counts of nucleated cells, estimated from reference gene primer amplification, were obtained. Profiled with immunoSEQ multiplex PCR; TCRdb holds only in-frame clones, not every one. V and J calls and clone size are as listed in that table; D and trimming were resolved from the DNA. The sample carries 200,000 to 250,000 clones, 65% to 90% recorded once. This TCR derives from a woman aged 50 to 65 with acute or convalescent COVID-19. What was sequenced was peripheral blood. This chain connects TRBV13 to TRBJ1-2; TRBD1 agrees at 7 bases. This CDR3 is CASSTRQGYGYTF. The CDR3 DNA reads as TGTGCCAGCTCGACTCGACAGGGCTATGGCTACACCTTC.